This T cell receptor beta chain was documented in a study of blood T cell repertoires in COVID-19. Study-wide background: The analysed material was cDNA or gDNA that came from T cells, B-cell-depleted T cells, or PBMCs.

The germline gives CDR1 SGHAT, CDR2 FQNNGV. The CDR3 runs to 14 residues. Trimming left V 1 base short and J 9 bases short, with 10 bases between. Produced via immunoSEQ multiplex PCR; TCRdb's table is partial and in-frame only. This sample carries around 77,000 clones, roughly 84% of them seen once, and the ten largest clones take 6.5% to 7.5%. Sequencing was performed on peripheral blood. This receptor was taken from a man between 25 and 39 years old with COVID-19, enrolled during active disease. The chain joins TRBV11-2 to TRBJ1-6, with a tentative D call TRBD1 (5 bases). The CDR3, as DNA: TGTGCCAGCAGCTTAGGCAGGGAGGGTTCACCCCTCCACTTT. It yields the protein CASSLGREGSPLHF.